This T cell receptor beta chain comes out of a study of T cells in Graves' hyperthyroidism and ophthalmopathy. The study excluded patients with uncontrolled infection, other autoimmune disease, pregnancy or lactation. Concerning this clonotype itself: Its antigen is not identified.

Points from the study as a whole: Classification by a 13 V-J model distinguished ophthalmopathy from stable hyperthyroidism. Model-based prediction identified ophthalmopathy a median 6.5 months prior to its onset. Blood samples included most of the expanded thyroid clonotypes exceeding 0.001.

TCR beta CDR3 region amplification was performed from RNA transcripts. The study used the HTBI primer set for a first-round RT-PCR of the TCR CDR3. Each CDR3 protein is one row after TCRdb ran MiXCR on the multiplex PCR reads. In the table there are hundreds of thousands of distinct CDR3 sequences, roughly a fifth of which are singletons. CDR1 MNHEY and CDR2 SVGAGI come from the germline V gene. V was cut by 4 bases and J by 0 bases, with 10 bases left in between. The CDR3 sequence is 15 residues long. This receptor was obtained from a man between 45 and 60 years old with Graves' ophthalmopathy. The genes are TRBV6-5 and TRBJ1-5; unclear D gene. Specimen: blood. The CDR3 sequence: CASSSTARSNQPQHF. In DNA, the CDR3 is TGTGCCAGCAGTTCCACAGCGCGTAGCAATCAGCCCCAGCATTTT.